The rows below give T cell receptor beta chains drawn from one sample of a study of T cell responses to AZD1222 COVID-19 vaccine. Assay used: immunoSEQ multiplex PCR; TCRdb lists only in-frame clones, some missing. The sample yields 200,000 or so clones, 90% to 95% seen once. The source was peripheral blood, collected 28 days after the second AZD1222 dose. The receptors were gathered from an adult who received the AZD1222 COVID-19 vaccine. CDR3s include the opening cysteine and the closing phenylalanine or tryptophan. Fields, in order: clone size, J gene, V gene, D gene, CDR3 protein, CDR3 DNA. D genes are given only for firm matches. For some rows the clone size is stated as once, few or many, or as a class when expanded; others skip it.

.,TRBJ2-4,TRBV3-1/TRBV3-2,TRBD1,CASSQYRGEHYF,TGTGCCAGCAGCCAATACAGGGGGGAGCATTACTTC
.,TRBJ2-7,TRBV11-2,.,CASSPIFRQGEQYF,TGTGCCAGCAGCCCTATCTTCCGGCAGGGCGAGCAGTACTTC
.,TRBJ1-6,TRBV9,TRBD1,CASSPGQSNSPLHF,TGTGCCAGCAGCCCGGGACAGTCGAATTCACCCCTCCACTTT
.,TRBJ2-2,TRBV18,.,CASSRPTGNTGELFF,TGTGCCAGCTCACGACCGACAGGGAACACCGGGGAGCTGTTTTTT
.,TRBJ2-6,TRBV5-1,.,CASSFDSLSGANVLTF,TGCGCCAGCAGCTTTGACAGCCTCTCTGGGGCCAACGTCCTGACTTTC
.,TRBJ2-1,TRBV9,TRBD1,CASSVQGAHNEQFF,TGTGCCAGCAGCGTCCAGGGGGCTCACAATGAGCAGTTCTTC
.,TRBJ1-2,TRBV5-1,TRBD1,CASSREQGGANYGYTF,TGCGCCAGCAGCCGGGAACAGGGGGGAGCTAACTATGGCTACACCTTC
.,TRBJ1-2,TRBV4-3,.,CASSQYYLRGSINGYTF,TGCGCCAGCAGCCAATACTACCTACGGGGGTCTATTAATGGCTACACCTTC
.,TRBJ2-1,TRBV3-1/TRBV3-2,TRBD2,CASSQVSSGGMTGYEQFF,TGTGCCAGCAGCCAAGTATCTAGCGGGGGGATGACCGGGTATGAGCAGTTCTTC
.,TRBJ2-2,TRBV7-9,TRBD1,CASSPSSQQGTGELFF,TGTGCCAGCAGCCCCTCCTCTCAACAGGGGACCGGGGAGCTGTTTTTT
.,TRBJ1-2,TRBV29-1,TRBD1,CSAGTGGLIYGYTF,TGCAGCGCCGGGACAGGGGGCCTGATCTATGGCTACACCTTC
.,TRBJ1-1,TRBV10-3,.,CAISEVGQGIGF,.
.,TRBJ2-1,TRBV2,.,CASNPDRFDEQFF,TGTGCCAGCAACCCAGACCGGTTCGATGAGCAGTTCTTC
.,TRBJ2-7,TRBV6-1,.,CASSEEGLGSYEQYF,TGTGCCAGCAGTGAAGAGGGACTTGGCTCCTACGAGCAGTACTTC
.,TRBJ1-2,TRBV29-1,.,CSGRTANYGYTF,TGCAGCGGCAGGACAGCTAACTATGGCTACACCTTC
.,TRBJ2-1,TRBV6-5,TRBD2,CASRSLAGAGNEQFF,TGTGCCAGCAGGTCACTAGCGGGGGCGGGCAATGAGCAGTTCTTC
.,TRBJ1-5,TRBV16,TRBD1,CASSPQGQGTRPQHF,TGTGCCAGCAGCCCCCAAGGACAGGGGACTCGGCCCCAGCATTTT
.,TRBJ2-3,TRBV6-2/TRBV6-3,TRBD2,CASSRASGLAGGPVGTDTQYF,TGTGCCAGCAGTAGGGCTTCCGGACTAGCGGGGGGTCCGGTGGGCACAGATACGCAGTATTTT
.,TRBJ2-3,TRBV10-1,.,CASSEGFITDTQYF,TGCGCCAGCAGTGAAGGATTTATCACAGATACGCAGTATTTT
.,TRBJ2-2,TRBV9,.,CASRGGVNGELFF,TGTGCCAGCAGAGGAGGGGTAAATGGGGAGCTGTTTTTT
once,TRBJ1-3,TRBV13,.,CASSRKFGNTIYF,TGTGCCAGCAGCCGAAAGTTTGGAAACACCATATATTTT
.,TRBJ1-4,TRBV2,TRBD1,CAARDRGLGATNEKLFF,TGTGCCGCCAGGGACAGGGGGCTAGGGGCAACTAATGAAAAACTGTTTTTT
.,TRBJ1-1,TRBV2,TRBD1,CATTRGEDTEAFF,TGTGCCACAACCAGGGGGGAGGACACTGAAGCTTTCTTT
.,TRBJ1-5,TRBV28,TRBD1,CASSSTGAGNQPQHF,TGTGCCAGCAGTTCTACAGGGGCGGGCAATCAGCCCCAGCATTTT
.,TRBJ1-3,TRBV10-1,.,CASSQGHGNTIYF,TGCGCCAGCAGTCAGGGACATGGAAACACCATATATTTT
.,TRBJ2-2,TRBV6-4,.,CASKQGNTGELFF,TGTGCCAGCAAACAGGGTAACACCGGGGAGCTGTTTTTT
.,TRBJ1-4,TRBV2,.,CASRGPLMGEKLFF,TGTGCCAGCAGGGGACCGCTAATGGGTGAAAAACTGTTTTTT
.,TRBJ2-1,TRBV29-1,TRBD2,CSVRSGGGEQFF,TGCAGCGTACGGTCGGGCGGGGGTGAGCAGTTCTTC
few,TRBJ1-1,TRBV7-8,.,CASSSRTALNTEAFF,TGTGCCAGCAGCTCTCGGACAGCCCTGAACACTGAAGCTTTCTTT
.,TRBJ2-6,TRBV5-1,.,CASSLTVASGANVLTF,TGCGCCAGCAGCTTGACGGTAGCTTCTGGGGCCAACGTCCTGACTTTC
.,TRBJ1-6,TRBV25-1,.,CASTEPGGSPLHF,TGTGCCAGCACTGAACCGGGAGGTTCACCCCTCCACTTT